The TCR beta chain described here comes from a study of shared clonotypes between healthy human individuals (dated by TCRdb to the early 2020s). Regarding the complete study: Three men and a couple of women, aged 18 to 49 years, made up the cohort. Per donor, leukapheresis produced somewhere between about 0.85 and 10 billion PBMCs. Per donor, three plates each were used for CD4 naive and CD4 memory, two for CD8 naive, and one for CD8 memory. To increase sequencing depth and limit assay-specific biases, different laboratories used diverse techniques to prepare libraries and sequence TCR repertoires. To estimate repertoire size and how much clonotype sharing occurs between individuals, the study deeply sequenced the blood TCR repertoires of about five healthy adults.

To note about this clone: The antigen it binds to is not known. One base away there is no much larger clone; base qualities are not given.

There are 15 amino acids in the CDR3, from cysteine to phenylalanine inclusive. The entry retains the CDR3 DNA only, 45 bases that are in frame from base 1. The V end loses 5 bases and the J end loses 5 bases, and a stretch of 18 bases separates them. The germline V gene provides CDR1 SGHAT and CDR2 FQNNGV. Findings and caveats that apply to the study as a whole: The small number of donors limited the genetic and exposure-history diversity represented. Larger estimated clonotype richness was generally found for naive subsets than for memory subsets. About 5% of naive CD4, roughly 3.5% of naive CD8, roughly 2.5% of memory CD4, and about 0.4% of memory CD8 clonotypes were shared across several donors. Rarefaction of sorted-subset datasets indicated incomplete sequencing despite the large sequencing depth. Higher generation probabilities were observed for clonotypes shared by all four sorted-subset donors than for non-shared clonotypes. Pairwise subsampling led to the expectation that sequencing depth would affect the degree of clonotype sharing among donors. Sampling was limited to blood, and TCR repertoires in tissue likely differ from TCR repertoires in blood.

Using the deep immunoSEQ assay, TCR CDR3 regions were amplified from genomic DNA by multiplex PCR. Extracted genomic DNA from each cell subset was spread evenly across all wells of several immunoSEQ 96-well plates, with each plate serving as a replicate. For sorted subsets, each replicate PCR was loaded with around 220 ng genomic DNA, equivalent to approximately 33,000 T cell genomes. Purified libraries were measured with a Qubit 3.0 fluorometer, size-checked on a Bioanalyzer 2100, and measured again with the KAPA Library Quantification kit. Each immunoSEQ 96-well plate was sequenced on its own single-read 150-cycle Illumina NextSeq 550 flow cell. The paper's data handling went like this. Because only junctional sequences without quality scores were contained in the immunoSEQ output, filtering matching that applied to full-length reads could not be performed. Sequences were annotated with PyIR, a Python wrapper for IgBLAST v1.9, and V/J genes and CDR3 were assigned using IMGT germline references. Reads were removed for weak V/J assignments (E-value above 1e-6), missing CDR3, stop codons, out-of-frame junctions, or ambiguous translated residues. V3J clonotypes were defined as sequences sharing an identical inferred V gene, J gene, and CDR3 amino acid sequence. To compute the percentage overlap between repertoires, the number of shared unique clonotypes was divided by the size of the smaller repertoire. Richness of each repertoire was evaluated using RTK rarefaction, the Chao1 estimator, and Recon v2.1 estimates of unobserved clonotypes. OLGA was used to compute generation probabilities for all TCRbeta clonotypes that the gDNA method yielded from four donors. What TCRdb holds here is the immuneACCESS table cut down to in-frame rearrangements. Part of the clones is not present; checked against another copy, under half of the missing clones reflect an unresolved V gene, and the others are unexplained. That table is the source of V, J and clone size, and D and trimming were worked out from the DNA. Within this sample are 2 million to 2.5 million clones, with roughly 93% of them counted one time only. Of the sample, 0.39% falls within the top ten clones.

The donors were healthy, HIV-negative adults with no recently reported acute infections or vaccinations. Only Caucasian adults living in Nashville, Tennessee, USA were represented among the donors. CD4+ T cells were enriched by magnetic negative selection, after which naive cells were positively selected on CD45RA and the negative fraction was taken as the memory subset. Blood was collected by leukapheresis, and PBMCs were isolated by Ficoll-Histopaque density gradient centrifugation and then cryopreserved in liquid nitrogen vapor phase. Purity and quantity of every magnetically sorted T cell population were checked by analytical flow cytometry. From each sorted fraction, genomic DNA was isolated and quantified by UV absorbance on a Nanodrop 2000c.

Sequenced material: naive CD4+ T cells from PBMCs. What this sample's cell subset or site label stands for: CD45RA+ positively selected. The chain couples TRBV11-2 to TRBJ1-1; no D gene is confidently identified. The receptor was derived from a man in his late teens or twenties in good health. Some clones in this sample may be carry-over from other donors' samples. CDR3 sequence: CASSRWVGSKTEAFF. Read as DNA, the sequence is TGTGCCAGCAGCCGTTGGGTGGGTTCGAAGACTGAAGCTTTCTTT.